This note documents a single TCR beta chain sequence. Its antigen is unidentified. V was shortened by 3 bases and J by 4 bases, with 13 bases between the two germline ends. CDR1 is SGHVS, CDR2 FQNEAQ, per germline. The length of the CDR3 is 14 residues. The data were produced by immunoSEQ multiplex PCR, yet TCRdb's version contains in-frame clones alone and is incomplete. The sample lists over a million clones; approximately 96% were seen once. This entry comes from a study of shared clonotypes between healthy human individuals. Points from the study as a whole: Naive subsets generally exceeded memory subsets in estimated richness. Despite large depth, sorted-subset datasets appeared incompletely sequenced.

The rearrangement links TRBV7-8 to TRBJ2-7, with D perhaps TRBD1 (6 bases). The TCR sequence derives from a man between 25 and 39 years old in good health. The sample taken for sequencing was naive CD4+ T cells sorted from blood. Stated subset: CD45RA+ positively selected. For the CDR3, the DNA is TGTGCCAGCAGCTTTTTAGGGGGTTTTTACGAGCAGTACTTC. Translated: CASSFLGGFYEQYF.